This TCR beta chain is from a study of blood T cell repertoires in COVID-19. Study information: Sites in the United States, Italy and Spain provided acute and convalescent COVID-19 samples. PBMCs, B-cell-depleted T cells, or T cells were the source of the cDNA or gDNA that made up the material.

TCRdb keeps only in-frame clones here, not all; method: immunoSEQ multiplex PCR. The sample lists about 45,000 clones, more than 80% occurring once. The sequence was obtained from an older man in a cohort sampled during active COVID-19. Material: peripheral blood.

CDR3 sequence: CASSPRTGGGTEAFF. The CDR3 DNA reads TGTGCCAGCTCACCTCGGACAGGGGGAGGCACTGAAGCTTTCTTT. This sequence joins TRBV18 and TRBJ1-1; 10 positions agree with TRBD1. The V gene end was trimmed by 3 bases and the J gene end by 4 bases; junction bases not matched to a gene: 5. The CDR3 totals 15 residues. Per germline, CDR1 KGHSH and CDR2 LQKENI.